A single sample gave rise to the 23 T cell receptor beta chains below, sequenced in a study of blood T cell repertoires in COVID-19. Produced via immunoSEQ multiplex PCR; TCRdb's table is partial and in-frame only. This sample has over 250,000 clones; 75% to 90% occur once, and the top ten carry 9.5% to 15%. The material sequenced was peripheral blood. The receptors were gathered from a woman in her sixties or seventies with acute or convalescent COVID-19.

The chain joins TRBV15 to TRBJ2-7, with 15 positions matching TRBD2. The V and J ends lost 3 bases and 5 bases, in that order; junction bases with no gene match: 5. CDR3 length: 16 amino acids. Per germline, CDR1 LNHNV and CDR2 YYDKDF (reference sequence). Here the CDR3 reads CATSSRTSGRVHEQYF. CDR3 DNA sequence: TGTGCCACCAGCAGTAGGACTAGCGGGAGGGTCCACGAGCAGTACTTC. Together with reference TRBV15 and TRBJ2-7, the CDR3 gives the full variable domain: DAMVIQNPRYQVTQFGKPVTLSCSQTLNHNVMYWYQQKSSQAPKLLFHYYDKDFNNEADTPDNFQSRRPNTSFCFLDIRSPGLGDTAMYLCATSSRTSGRVHEQYFGPGTRLTVT.

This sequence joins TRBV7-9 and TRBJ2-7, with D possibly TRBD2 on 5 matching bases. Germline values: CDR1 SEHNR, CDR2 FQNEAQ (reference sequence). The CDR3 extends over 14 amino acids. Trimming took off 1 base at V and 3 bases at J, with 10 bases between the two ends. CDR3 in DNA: TGTGCCAGCAGCTTAGGGTCAAGCGGCTACGAGCAGTACTTC. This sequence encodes CASSLGSSGYEQYF.

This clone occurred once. CDR3 bases: TGTGCCGCACGGACAACAGGGACCTATGGCTACACCTTC. Amino acids: CAARTTGTYGYTF. This chain uses TRBV30 with TRBJ1-2; D may be TRBD1 (6 bases). The V and J ends lost 8 bases and 4 bases respectively, with 17 bases between them. The CDR3 totals 13 residues. Germline V CDR1 and CDR2: GTSNPN, SVGIG (reference sequence).

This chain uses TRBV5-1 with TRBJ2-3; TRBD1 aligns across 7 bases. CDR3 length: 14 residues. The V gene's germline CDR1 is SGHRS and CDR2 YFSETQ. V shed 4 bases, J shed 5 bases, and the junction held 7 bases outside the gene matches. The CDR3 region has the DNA TGCGCCAGCAGCACCACAGGGGTGAGAGATACGCAGTATTTT. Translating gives CASSTTGVRDTQYF.

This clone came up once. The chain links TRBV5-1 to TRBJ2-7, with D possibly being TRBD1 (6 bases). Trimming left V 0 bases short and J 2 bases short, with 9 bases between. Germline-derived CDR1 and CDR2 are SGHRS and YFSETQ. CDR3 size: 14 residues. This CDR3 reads CASSLGWGPYEQYF. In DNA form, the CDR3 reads TGCGCCAGCAGCTTGGGTTGGGGGCCCTACGAGCAGTACTTC.

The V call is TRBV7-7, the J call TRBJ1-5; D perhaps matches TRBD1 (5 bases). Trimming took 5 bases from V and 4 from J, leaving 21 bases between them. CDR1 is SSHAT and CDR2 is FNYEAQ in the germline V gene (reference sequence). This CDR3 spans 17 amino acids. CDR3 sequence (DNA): TGTGCCAGCAGCCACTTAGATTCGGCGGGGGGGAATCAGCCCCAGCATTTT. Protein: CASSHLDSAGGNQPQHF.

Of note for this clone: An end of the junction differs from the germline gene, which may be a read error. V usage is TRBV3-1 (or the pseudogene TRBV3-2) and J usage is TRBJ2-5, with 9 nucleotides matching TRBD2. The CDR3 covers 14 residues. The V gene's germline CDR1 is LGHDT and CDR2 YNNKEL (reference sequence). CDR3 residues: CARSARGGWETQYF. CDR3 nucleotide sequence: TGTGCCCGCAGCGCGCGGGGGGGGTGGGAGACCCAGTACTTC.

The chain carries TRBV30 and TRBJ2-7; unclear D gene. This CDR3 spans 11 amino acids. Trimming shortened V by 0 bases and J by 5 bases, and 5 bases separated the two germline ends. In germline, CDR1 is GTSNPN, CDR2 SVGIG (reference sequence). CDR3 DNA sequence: TGTGCCTGGAGTGTTTTAGACGAGCAGTACTTC. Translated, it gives CAWSVLDEQYF.

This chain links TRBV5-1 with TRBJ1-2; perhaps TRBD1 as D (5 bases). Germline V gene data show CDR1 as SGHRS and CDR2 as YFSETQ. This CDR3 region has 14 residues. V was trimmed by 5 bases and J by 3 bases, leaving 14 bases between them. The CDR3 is CASRLQGVDYGYTF. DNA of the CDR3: TGCGCCAGCAGGTTGCAAGGGGTGGACTATGGCTACACCTTC.

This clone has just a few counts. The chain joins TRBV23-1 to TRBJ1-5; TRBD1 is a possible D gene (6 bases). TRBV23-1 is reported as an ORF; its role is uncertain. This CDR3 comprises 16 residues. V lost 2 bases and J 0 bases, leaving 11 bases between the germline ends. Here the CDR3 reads CASSQGGLYSNQPQHF. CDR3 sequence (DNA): TGCGCCAGCAGTCAAGGGGGCCTGTATAGCAATCAGCCCCAGCATTTT.

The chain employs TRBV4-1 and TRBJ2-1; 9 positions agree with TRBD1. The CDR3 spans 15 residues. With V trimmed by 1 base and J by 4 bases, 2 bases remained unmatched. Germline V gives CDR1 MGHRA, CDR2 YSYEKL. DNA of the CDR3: TGCGCCAGCAGCCAAGTACAGGGGGCATACAATGAGCAGTTCTTC. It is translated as CASSQVQGAYNEQFF.

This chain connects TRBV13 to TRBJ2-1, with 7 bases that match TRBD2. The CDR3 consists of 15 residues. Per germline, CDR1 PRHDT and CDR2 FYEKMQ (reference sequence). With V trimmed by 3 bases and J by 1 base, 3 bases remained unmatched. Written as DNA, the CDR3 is TGTGCCAGCAGCTTGGCTAGCGGTTCCTACAATGAGCAGTTCTTC. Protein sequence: CASSLASGSYNEQFF.

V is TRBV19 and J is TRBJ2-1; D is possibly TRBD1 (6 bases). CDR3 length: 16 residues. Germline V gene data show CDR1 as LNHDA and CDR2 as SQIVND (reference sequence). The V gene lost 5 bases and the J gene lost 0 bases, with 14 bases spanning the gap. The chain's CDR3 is CASSSRTDSSYNEQFF. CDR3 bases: TGTGCCAGTAGTTCCCGGACAGACAGCTCCTACAATGAGCAGTTCTTC.

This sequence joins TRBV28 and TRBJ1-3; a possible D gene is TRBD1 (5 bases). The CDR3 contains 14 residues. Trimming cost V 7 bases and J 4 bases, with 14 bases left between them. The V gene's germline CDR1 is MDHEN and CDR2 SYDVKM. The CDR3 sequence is CASISGGVGNTIYF. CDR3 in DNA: TGTGCCAGCATATCCGGAGGGGTGGGAAACACCATATATTTT.

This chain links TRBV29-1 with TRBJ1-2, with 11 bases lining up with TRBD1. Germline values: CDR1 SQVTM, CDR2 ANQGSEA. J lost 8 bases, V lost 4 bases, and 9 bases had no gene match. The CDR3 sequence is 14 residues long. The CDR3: CSVAAGTGGRGYTF. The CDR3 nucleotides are TGCAGCGTTGCAGCCGGGACAGGGGGAAGAGGCTACACCTTC.

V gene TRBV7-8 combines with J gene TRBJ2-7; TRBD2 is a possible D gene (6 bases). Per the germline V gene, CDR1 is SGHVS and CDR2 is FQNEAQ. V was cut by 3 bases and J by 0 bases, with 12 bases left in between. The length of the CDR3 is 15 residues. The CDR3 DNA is TGTGCCAGCAGCTTCCGGGAGCTAGGCTCCTACGAGCAGTACTTC. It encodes CASSFRELGSYEQYF.

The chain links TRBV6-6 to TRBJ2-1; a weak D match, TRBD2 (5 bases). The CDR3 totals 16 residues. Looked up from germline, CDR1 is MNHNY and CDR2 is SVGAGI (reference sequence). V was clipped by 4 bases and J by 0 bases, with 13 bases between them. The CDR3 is CASSWERPSSYNEQFF. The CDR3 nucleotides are TGTGCCAGCAGTTGGGAGCGCCCGAGCTCCTACAATGAGCAGTTCTTC.

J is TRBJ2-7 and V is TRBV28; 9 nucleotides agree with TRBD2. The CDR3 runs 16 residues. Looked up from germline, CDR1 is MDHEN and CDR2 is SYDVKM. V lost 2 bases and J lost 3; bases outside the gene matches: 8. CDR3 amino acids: CASSLGGSGGRYEQYF. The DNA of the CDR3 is TGTGCCAGCAGTTTAGGGGGAAGCGGGGGGCGCTACGAGCAGTACTTC.

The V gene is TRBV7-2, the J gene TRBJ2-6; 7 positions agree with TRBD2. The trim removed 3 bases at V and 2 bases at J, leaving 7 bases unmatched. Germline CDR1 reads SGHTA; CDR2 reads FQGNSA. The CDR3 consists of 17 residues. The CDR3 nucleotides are TGTGCCAGCAGCTTTGTTGGGGGGGAAACTGGGGCCAACGTCCTGACTTTC. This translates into CASSFVGGETGANVLTF.

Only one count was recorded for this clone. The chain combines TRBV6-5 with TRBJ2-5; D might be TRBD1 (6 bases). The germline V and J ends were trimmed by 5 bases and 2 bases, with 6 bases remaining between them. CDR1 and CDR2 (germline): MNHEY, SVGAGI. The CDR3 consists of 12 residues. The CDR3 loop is CASSRGQETQYF. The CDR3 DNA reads TGTGCCAGCAGTAGGGGGCAAGAGACCCAGTACTTC.

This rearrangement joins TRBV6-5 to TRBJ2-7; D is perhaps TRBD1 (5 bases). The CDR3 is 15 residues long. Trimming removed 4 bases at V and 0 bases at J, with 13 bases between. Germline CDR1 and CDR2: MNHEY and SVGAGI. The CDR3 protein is CASSSPAGISYEQYF. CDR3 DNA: TGTGCCAGCAGTTCCCCAGCAGGGATCTCCTACGAGCAGTACTTC.

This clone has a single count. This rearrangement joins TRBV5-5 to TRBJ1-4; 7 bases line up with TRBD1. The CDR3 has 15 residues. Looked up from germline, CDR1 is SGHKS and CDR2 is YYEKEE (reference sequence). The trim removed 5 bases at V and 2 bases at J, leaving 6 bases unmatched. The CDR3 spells CASRQGWGTNEKLFF. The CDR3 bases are TGTGCCAGCAGACAGGGGTGGGGGACTAATGAAAAACTGTTTTTT.

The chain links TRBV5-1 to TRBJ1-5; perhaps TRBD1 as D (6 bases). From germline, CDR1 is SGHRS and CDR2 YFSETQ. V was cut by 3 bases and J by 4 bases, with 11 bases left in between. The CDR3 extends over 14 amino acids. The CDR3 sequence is CASSWSGVNQPQHF. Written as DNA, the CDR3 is TGCGCCAGCAGCTGGTCAGGGGTAAATCAGCCCCAGCATTTT.